The 27 T cell receptor beta chains below were found in one sample sequenced in a study of CD8+ T cells in alopecia areata. It was cDNA, reverse transcribed from extracted RNA, that served as the sequencing template. Sequencing was performed with immunoSEQ multiplex PCR; in TCRdb, only in-frame clones are kept and a portion is missing. The table has roughly 190,000 clones, 45% to 75% seen once. Treatment here: oral pan-JAK inhibitor, 5-10 mg twice daily. The sequencing used CD4+ T cells sorted from blood, collected at week 4, from a patient treated with tofacitinib. The receptor set was obtained from a human donor with alopecia areata.

The chain couples TRBV15 to TRBJ2-1; D possibly uses TRBD1 or TRBD2 (5 bases each). There are 17 residues in the CDR3. V lost 0 bases and J 4 bases, leaving 16 bases between the germline ends. Per germline, CDR1 LNHNV and CDR2 YYDKDF (reference sequence). In nucleotides, the CDR3 is TGTGCCACCAGCAGAGACCTCGGGGCTACTCCGTACAATGAGCAGTTCTTC. Its translation: CATSRDLGATPYNEQFF.

This clone was seen a single time. V and J are TRBV4-2 and TRBJ2-1; tentatively, D is TRBD2 (6 bases). Germline CDR1 reads LGHNA; CDR2 reads YNFKEQ. V gave up 1 base and J gave up 6 bases, with 13 bases separating them. This CDR3 spans 15 amino acids. CDR3 region: CASSQGSLARNEQFF. The CDR3 bases are TGTGCCAGCAGCCAAGGGAGTCTAGCGCGCAATGAGCAGTTCTTC.

The J gene is TRBJ2-4, the V gene TRBV11-2; D assignment may be TRBD1 or TRBD2 (5 bases each). This CDR3 comprises 14 residues. The V gene's germline CDR1 is SGHAT and CDR2 FQNNGV. The germline V and J ends were trimmed by 3 bases and 1 base, with 7 bases remaining between them. CDR3 region: CASSFEGAKNIQYF. For the CDR3, the DNA is TGTGCCAGCAGCTTTGAGGGGGCCAAAAACATTCAGTACTTC.

This clone has just a few counts. At the DNA level, this CDR3 is encoded by other sequences in the same sample as well. The rearrangement uses TRBV18 and TRBJ1-2, with 7 nucleotides matching TRBD1. With 3 bases clipped from V and 8 bases from J, the junction kept 6 bases outside the gene matches. Germline-derived CDR1 and CDR2 are KGHSH and LQKENI. This CDR3 is 13 amino acids long. CDR3 coding DNA: TGTGCCAGCTCACCCTCAGGGGGTGACGGCTACACCTTC. Translation gives CASSPSGGDGYTF.

The V gene is TRBV27, the J gene TRBJ2-7; 16 bases map to TRBD2. Trimming cost V 8 bases and J 4 bases; bases outside gene matches: 11. The CDR3 covers 17 residues. Germline V gene lookup returns CDR1 MNHEY and CDR2 SMNVEV (reference sequence). CDR3 region: CASRTLGLAGGPYEQYF. The CDR3 nucleotides are TGTGCCAGCCGGACTTTGGGACTAGCGGGGGGGCCTTACGAGCAGTACTTC.

This clone was counted a single time. The chain carries TRBV5-1 and TRBJ2-1; tentatively, D is TRBD1 (6 bases). The V and J ends lost 0 bases and 9 bases respectively, with 10 bases between them. Per germline, CDR1 SGHRS and CDR2 YFSETQ. The CDR3 spans 13 residues. This CDR3 reads CASSLDGGGEQFF. For the CDR3, the DNA is TGCGCCAGCAGCTTGGATGGGGGCGGTGAGCAGTTCTTC.

This chain links TRBV15 with TRBJ1-2; D perhaps matches TRBD1 (6 bases). This CDR3 is built from 12 residues. V was pared by 1 base and J by 14 bases, with 14 bases between. Germline values: CDR1 LNHNV, CDR2 YYDKDF (reference sequence). The CDR3 loop is CATSRGTGARTF. The CDR3, as DNA: TGTGCCACCAGCAGAGGGACGGGGGCGAGGACCTTC.

As concerns this clone: The identical CDR3 is also encoded by other nucleotide sequences in the sample. V and J are TRBV7-9 and TRBJ2-7, with TRBD1 matching 7 bases. V was pared by 3 bases and J by 4 bases, with 0 bases of the junction left unmatched. The CDR3 runs to 12 residues. The germline CDR1 and CDR2 sequences are SEHNR and FQNEAQ (reference sequence). This chain's CDR3 is CASSLTGYEQYF. The CDR3 bases are TGTGCCAGCAGCTTGACAGGGTACGAGCAGTACTTC.

A few counts support this clone. The chain recombines TRBV29-1 with TRBJ2-3; TRBD2 agrees at 10 bases. CDR3 length equals 14 residues. Germline V lookup: CDR1 SQVTM, CDR2 ANQGSEA. The V segment lost 6 bases and the J segment 2 bases; nucleotides outside the gene matches: 5. CDR3 DNA sequence: TGCAGCGTGCTAACTAGCGGGGACACAGATACGCAGTATTTT. Translated: CSVLTSGDTDTQYF.

About this clone itself: One junction end does not reproduce the germline sequence, and a read error may be involved. V is TRBV30 and J is TRBJ1-2; D is possibly TRBD1 (6 bases). The CDR3 sequence is 11 residues long. The V gene's germline CDR1 is GTSNPN and CDR2 SVGIG (reference sequence). The CDR3 loop is CAWSVRQVQNF. The DNA for the CDR3 is TGTGCCTGGAGTGTACGACAGGTGCAGAACTTC.

The sample holds a few counts of this clone. Different DNA sequences within this sample yield the same CDR3. The chain employs TRBV7-9 and TRBJ1-6; the D is unclear. Germline V lookup: CDR1 SEHNR, CDR2 FQNEAQ (reference sequence). This CDR3 region has 12 residues. The V gene lost 5 bases and the J gene lost 7 bases, with 6 bases spanning the gap. As DNA, the CDR3 is TGTGCCAGCAGCCGCGAAAATTCACCCCTCCACTTT. Protein product: CASSRENSPLHF. Full variable domain (outside the CDR3, taken from reference TRBV7-9 and TRBJ1-6): DTGVSQNPRHKITKRGQNVTFRCDPISEHNRLYWYRQTLGQGPEFLTYFQNEAQLEKSRLLSDRFSAERPKGSFSTLEIQRTEQGDSAMYLCASSRENSPLHFGNGTRLTVT.

V and J are TRBV29-1 and TRBJ2-5; the match to TRBD2 covers 7 bases. The germline V gene encodes CDR1 SQVTM and CDR2 ANQGSEA. CDR3 size: 16 residues. V gave up 7 bases and J gave up 0 bases; unmatched junction bases: 14. The DNA of the CDR3 is TGCAGCGCAACCGAGCCCGGGCGGGGGAACCAAGAGACCCAGTACTTC. Translating gives CSATEPGRGNQETQYF.

CDR3 nucleotide sequence: TGTGCCAGCAGCTACGGACGGATTAACTATGGCTACACCTTC. Encoded protein: CASSYGRINYGYTF. The gene calls are TRBV5-6 and TRBJ1-2; D is unclear. From germline, CDR1 is SGHDT and CDR2 YYEEEE. Trimming stripped 3 bases from V and 1 base from J, with 10 bases between. This CDR3 spans 14 amino acids.

The V gene is TRBV4-3, the J gene TRBJ2-7; a possible D gene is TRBD2 (6 bases). CDR1 is LGHNA and CDR2 is YSLEER in the germline V gene. V lost 1 base to trimming and J lost 0 bases, with 16 bases between them. CDR3 size: 17 residues. The CDR3 protein is CASSQVVAGSDSYEQYF. CDR3 nucleotide sequence: TGCGCCAGCAGCCAAGTAGTGGCGGGGTCTGACTCCTACGAGCAGTACTTC.

The chain couples TRBV25-1 to TRBJ1-6; TRBD1 agrees at 8 bases. The germline CDR1 and CDR2 sequences are MGHDK and SYGVNS. Germline trimming cut 4 bases from V and 9 bases from J; bases unmatched to any gene: 8. The CDR3 contains 15 residues. Written as DNA, the CDR3 is TGTGCCAGCAGTGGATACAGGGGGATGGCTTCACCCCTCCACTTT. It yields the protein CASSGYRGMASPLHF.

The genes are TRBV2 and TRBJ1-2; tentative D call: TRBD1 (5 bases). Trimming took 6 bases from V and 4 from J, leaving 15 bases between them. This CDR3 comprises 14 residues. Germline assignment: CDR1 SNHLY and CDR2 FYNNEI. CDR3 sequence: CASRGVGTFYGYTF. CDR3 DNA: TGTGCCAGCAGGGGCGTTGGGACCTTCTATGGCTACACCTTC.

This clone was counted once. The rearrangement joins TRBV30 to TRBJ2-5; TRBD2 might be the D (5 bases). Germline CDR1 GTSNPN, CDR2 SVGIG (reference sequence). V was pared by 0 bases and J by 7 bases, with 6 bases between. The CDR3 runs 11 residues. CDR3 in amino acids: CAWSVRGTQYF. In nucleotides, the CDR3 is TGTGCCTGGAGTGTACGGGGGACCCAGTACTTC. Supplemented by reference TRBV30 and TRBJ2-5, the full variable domain reads SQTIHQWPATLVQPVGSPLSLECTVEGTSNPNLYWYRQAAGRGLQLLFYSVGIGQISSEVPQNLSASRPQDRQFILSSKKLLLSDSGFYLCAWSVRGTQYFGPGTRLLVL.

The CDR3: CSAFTHEQYF. The CDR3 bases are TGCAGTGCCTTTACTCATGAGCAGTACTTC. This chain joins TRBV20-1 and TRBJ2-7; D uncertain. Germline V gene lookup returns CDR1 DFQATT and CDR2 SNEGSKA (reference sequence). This CDR3 region has 10 residues. V shed 6 bases and J shed 7 bases, with 10 bases lying between them.

The chain uses TRBV29-1 and TRBJ2-5; TRBD1 matches 10 bases. The J segment lost 4 bases and the V segment lost 4 bases, leaving 9 bases of the junction unmatched. The CDR3 is made up of 15 amino acids. Germline lookup yields CDR1 SQVTM and CDR2 ANQGSEA. CDR3 DNA: TGCAGCGTTGCGGGGGGACAGGGGAAAAGAGAGACCCAGTACTTC. It is translated as CSVAGGQGKRETQYF.

V usage is TRBV9 and J usage is TRBJ2-1; 7 nucleotides agree with TRBD1. The germline CDR1 and CDR2 sequences are SGDLS and YYNGEE. This CDR3 spans 14 amino acids. After removal of 3 bases from V and 4 bases from J, the junction contained 4 bases not matched to a gene. The CDR3 is CASSGETGYNEQFF. As DNA, the CDR3 is TGTGCCAGCAGCGGAGAGACAGGGTACAATGAGCAGTTCTTC.

This clone was counted ten times or more. This sequence joins TRBV27 and TRBJ1-1, with D tentatively TRBD1 (5 bases). CDR3 length: 14 amino acids. V shed 7 bases and J shed 0 bases, with 12 bases lying between them. CDR1 is MNHEY, CDR2 SMNVEV, per germline (reference sequence). CDR3 nucleotides: TGTGCCAGCATTAGAACAGGTTTGAACACTGAAGCTTTCTTT. Protein sequence: CASIRTGLNTEAFF.

This clone has more than one count but fewer than ten. The chain couples TRBV30 to TRBJ1-1; D possibly corresponds to TRBD1 (5 bases). Deletions cut 4 bases from V and 3 bases from J, with 18 bases between. This CDR3 has 15 residues. CDR1 and CDR2 from the germline V gene are GTSNPN and SVGIG (reference sequence). The CDR3 region is CAWNGPGGWDTEAFF. The CDR3 nucleotides are TGTGCCTGGAACGGACCTGGGGGGTGGGACACTGAAGCTTTCTTT.

The chain employs TRBV7-9 and TRBJ2-1; possibly TRBD2 for D (5 bases). The CDR3 runs to 15 residues. CDR1 is SEHNR and CDR2 is FQNEAQ in the germline V gene (reference sequence). V lost 1 base and J 7 bases, leaving 14 bases between the germline ends. This CDR3 is CASSLGYLATNEQFF. The CDR3 DNA reads as TGTGCCAGCAGCTTAGGTTACCTAGCTACGAATGAGCAGTTCTTC.

V is TRBV6-5 and J is TRBJ2-5; D not resolved. Trimming cost V 6 bases and J 2 bases, with 4 bases left between them. The CDR3 sequence is 11 residues long. Germline assignment: CDR1 MNHEY and CDR2 SVGAGI. The CDR3 protein is CASRRQETQYF. The CDR3 nucleotides are TGTGCCAGCAGAAGACAAGAGACCCAGTACTTC.

This rearrangement joins TRBV7-6 to TRBJ2-5, with 7 nucleotides matching TRBD2. Germline V lookup: CDR1 SGHVS, CDR2 FNYEAQ. The CDR3 is 14 residues long. J gave up 1 base and V 2 bases, and 1 base lay outside the gene matches. As DNA, the CDR3 is TGTGCCAGCAGCTTATTAGCGGGCCAAGAGACCCAGTACTTC. This codes for CASSLLAGQETQYF.

The V and J genes are TRBV25-1 and TRBJ2-5; D not certain. Trimming took 3 bases from V and 7 from J, leaving 15 bases between them. The CDR3 has 14 residues. Germline V gene data show CDR1 as MGHDK and CDR2 as SYGVNS. CDR3 DNA sequence: TGTGCCAGCAGTGAGCGGACGGCTTGGGGGACCCAGTACTTC. Its protein is CASSERTAWGTQYF.

This chain links TRBV7-9 with TRBJ2-3; D is undetermined. CDR1 and CDR2 (germline): SEHNR, FQNEAQ (reference sequence). V was trimmed by 6 bases and J by 6 bases, leaving 10 bases between them. The CDR3 loop spans 12 amino acids. CDR3 in amino acids: CASSPGGDTQYF. CDR3 sequence (DNA): TGTGCCAGCAGTCCAGGTGGGGATACGCAGTATTTT.